This entry concerns a single TCR beta chain. The sample originates from a study of CD4+ T cells in melanoma. Data came from immunoSEQ multiplex PCR; TCRdb stores just in-frame clones and leaves some out. The sample lists 20,000 to 25,000 clones, approximately 80% occurring once. J was trimmed by 5 bases and V by 4 bases; bases with no gene match: 7. The CDR3 runs to 15 residues. Looked up from germline, CDR1 is SGHRS and CDR2 is YFSETQ. What was sequenced was cells from a culture (not recorded whether cultured in vitro). This rearrangement joins TRBV5-1 to TRBJ2-2, with 8 bases identical to TRBD1. The receptor was derived from a human donor with melanoma. The chain's CDR3 is CASSALGQATGELFF. As DNA, the CDR3 is TGCGCCAGCAGCGCACTGGGACAGGCTACCGGGGAGCTGTTTTTT.